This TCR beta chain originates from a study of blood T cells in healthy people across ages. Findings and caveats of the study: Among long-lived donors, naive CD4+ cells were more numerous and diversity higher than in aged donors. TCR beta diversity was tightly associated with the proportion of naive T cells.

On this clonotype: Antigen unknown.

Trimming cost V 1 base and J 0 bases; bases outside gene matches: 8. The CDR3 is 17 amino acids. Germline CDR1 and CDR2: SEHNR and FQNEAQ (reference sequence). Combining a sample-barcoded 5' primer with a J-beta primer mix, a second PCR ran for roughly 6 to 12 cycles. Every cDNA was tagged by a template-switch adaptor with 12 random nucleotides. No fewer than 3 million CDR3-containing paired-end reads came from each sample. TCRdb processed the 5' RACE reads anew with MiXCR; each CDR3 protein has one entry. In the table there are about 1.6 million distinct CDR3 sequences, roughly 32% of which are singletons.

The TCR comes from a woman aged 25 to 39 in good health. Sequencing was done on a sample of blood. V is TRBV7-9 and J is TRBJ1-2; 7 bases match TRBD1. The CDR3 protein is CASSLGDSRKANYGYTF. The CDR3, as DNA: TGTGCCAGCAGCTTAGGGGACAGCCGTAAAGCTAACTATGGCTACACCTTC. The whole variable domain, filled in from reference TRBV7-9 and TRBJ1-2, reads DTGVSQNPRHKITKRGQNVTFRCDPISEHNRLYWYRQTLGQGPEFLTYFQNEAQLEKSRLLSDRFSAERPKGSFSTLEIQRTEQGDSAMYLCASSLGDSRKANYGYTFGSGTRLTVV.